This T cell receptor beta chain was sequenced in a study of beta chain features in type 1 diabetes. Study-wide findings and caveats: More deletions and fewer insertions at VDJ junctions were found in patients with type 1 diabetes.

CDR1 is SNHLY and CDR2 is FYNNEI in the germline V gene. The CDR3 runs 14 residues. This clone was picked up a small number of times. The antigen remains unidentified. A junction end diverges from the germline sequence, so it may reflect a read error. Expressed TCRB transcripts got sequenced, as all isolated RNA was reverse transcribed. Data came from immunoSEQ multiplex PCR; TCRdb stores just in-frame clones and leaves some out. Of a few hundred thousand clones detected, 27% appear once; the ten largest clones hold approximately 4%. This receptor was taken from a man under 40 in good health. The chain carries TRBV2 and TRBJ2-7, with a tentative D call TRBD1 (5 bases). The sequenced sample consisted of central memory CD4+ T cells from blood. The CDR3 protein is CASSAIDGLHGANF. The CDR3, as DNA: TGTGCCAGCAGCGCCATAGATGGGCTTCATGGGGCGAACTTC.